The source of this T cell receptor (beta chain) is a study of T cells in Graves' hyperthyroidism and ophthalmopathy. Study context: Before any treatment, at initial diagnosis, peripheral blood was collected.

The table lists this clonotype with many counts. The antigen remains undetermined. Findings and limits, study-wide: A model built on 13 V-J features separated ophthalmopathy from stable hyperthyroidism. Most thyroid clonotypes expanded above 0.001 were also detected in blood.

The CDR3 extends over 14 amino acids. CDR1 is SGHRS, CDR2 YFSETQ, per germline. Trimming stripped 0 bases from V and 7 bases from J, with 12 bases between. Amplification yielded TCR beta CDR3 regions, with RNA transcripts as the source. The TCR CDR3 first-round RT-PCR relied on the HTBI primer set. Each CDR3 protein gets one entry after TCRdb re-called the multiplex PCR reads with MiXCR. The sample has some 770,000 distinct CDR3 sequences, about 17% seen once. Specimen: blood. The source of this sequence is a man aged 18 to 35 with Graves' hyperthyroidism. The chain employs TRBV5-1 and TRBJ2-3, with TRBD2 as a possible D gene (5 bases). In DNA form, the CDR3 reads TGCGCCAGCAGCTTGGTCCCCGGGGAGAATACGCAGTATTTT. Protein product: CASSLVPGENTQYF.